These 5 T cell receptor beta chains were sequenced from one sample in a study of T cell repertoires in cytomegalovirus infection. MiXCR was run by TCRdb on the reads, yielding one entry per CDR3 protein. The table lists some 400,000 distinct CDR3 sequences, about a sixth of them singletons, with 7.5% to 9.5% in the top ten. Sequenced sample: PBMCs. Every receptor here comes from a human donor in good health (CMV status not recorded). Some clones in this sample may be carry-over from other donors' samples.

The rearrangement uses TRBV24-1 and TRBJ1-3, with TRBD1 identical over 8 bases. Germline V gives CDR1 KGHDR, CDR2 SFDVKD. V was pared by 5 bases and J by 0 bases, with 11 bases of the junction left unmatched. CDR3 length: 18 residues. As DNA, the CDR3 is TGTGCCACCAGTGTCACCGGACAGGGCCCGAGCTCTGGAAACACCATATATTTT. Protein product: CATSVTGQGPSSGNTIYF.

This clonotype was observed a few times. V and J are TRBV2 and TRBJ1-1; no clear D gene. V shed 6 bases and J shed 4 bases, with 12 bases lying between them. The CDR3 extends over 13 amino acids. The germline V gene encodes CDR1 SNHLY and CDR2 FYNNEI. DNA of the CDR3: TGTGCCAGCAGCCAGAGTATCCCCACTGAAGCTTTCTTT. It is translated as CASSQSIPTEAFF. Variable domain in full (rest from reference TRBV2 and TRBJ1-1): EPEVTQTPSHQVTQMGQEVILRCVPISNHLYFYWYRQILGQKVEFLVSFYNNEISEKSEIFDDQFSVERPDGSNFTLKIRSTKLEDSAMYFCASSQSIPTEAFFGQGTRLTVV.

This clonotype was detected ten times or more. V and J are TRBV7-2 and TRBJ1-1, with D possibly TRBD1 on 6 matching bases. CDR3 length: 16 residues. From germline, CDR1 is SGHTA and CDR2 FQGNSA. Trimming took 5 bases from V and 1 from J, leaving 17 bases between them. The CDR3 DNA sequence: TGTGCCAGCAGCCCAAGCAAAGGACAGCCGAACACTGAAGCTTTCTTT. It specifies CASSPSKGQPNTEAFF.

There are many counts of this clonotype. The chain combines TRBV19 with TRBJ2-5; 13 bases align to TRBD2. The CDR3 sequence is 15 residues long. V trimming: 5 bases; J trimming: 4 bases; junction bases outside the gene matches: 4. Germline V gene data show CDR1 as LNHDA and CDR2 as SQIVND (reference sequence). The CDR3: CASSPRTSGRETQYF. CDR3 nucleotides: TGTGCCAGTAGTCCCCGGACTAGCGGGAGAGAGACCCAGTACTTC.

In the case of this clonotype: One end of the junction fails to match germline, which may point to a read error. The chain employs TRBV6-2 or TRBV6-3 and TRBJ2-7; 7 bases match TRBD2. Germline CDR1 and CDR2: MNHEY and SVGEGT. The length of the CDR3 is 14 residues. The CDR3 DNA follows: TGTGCCAGCAGTACGCGGCGGGAGCTGTACGAGCAGCACTTC. It encodes CASSTRRELYEQHF.